Listed below are T cell receptor beta chains from one sample, sequenced in a study of CD8 T cells in ankylosing spondylitis. TCRdb reprocessed the 5' RACE reads with MiXCR, giving one entry per CDR3 protein. The sample lists more than 150,000 distinct CDR3 sequences; over 15% were seen once. What was sequenced was blood, either unsorted or a sorted T cell fraction (not recorded which). These receptors all come from a male donor between 10 and 30 years old with ankylosing spondylitis or in good health (not recorded which). CDR3s include the opening cysteine and the closing phenylalanine or tryptophan. Fields, in order: D gene, V gene, J gene, clone size, CDR3 DNA, CDR3 protein. A D gene is named only where the DNA matches it firmly. Some rows mark clone size as missing; the rest say once, few, many or name a class of expanded clone.

d_gene: -
v_gene: TRBV4-3
j_gene: TRBJ1-4
abundance: many
CDR3nt: TGCGCCAGCAGCCAAGATATTGGGGGTAATGAAAAACTGTTTTTT
CDR3aa: CASSQDIGGNEKLFF

d_gene: -
v_gene: TRBV6-6
j_gene: TRBJ1-5
abundance: many
CDR3nt: TGTGCCAGCAGACCGTTGGACAGCGGGCGTGAGCCCCAGCATTTT
CDR3aa: CASRPLDSGREPQHF

d_gene: TRBD1
v_gene: TRBV20-1
j_gene: TRBJ2-7
abundance: few
CDR3nt: TGCAGTGCTAAGGGGACAGGCTACGAGCAGTACTTC
CDR3aa: CSAKGTGYEQYF

d_gene: TRBD2
v_gene: TRBV6-5
j_gene: TRBJ2-1
abundance: many
CDR3nt: TGTGCCAGCAGCGCCACCCTAGCGGGAGGTTTTAGTGAGCAGTTCTTC
CDR3aa: CASSATLAGGFSEQFF

d_gene: TRBD2
v_gene: TRBV5-1
j_gene: TRBJ2-1
abundance: -
CDR3nt: TGCGCCAGCGCCCGAGAGGCGGGCGGGAGAGGCGATGAGCAGTTCTTC
CDR3aa: CASAREAGGRGDEQFF

d_gene: TRBD1
v_gene: TRBV28
j_gene: TRBJ2-1
abundance: many
CDR3nt: TGTGCCAGCAGTTTATCCCCCAAGACAGGGGGTAATTCCTTCTTC
CDR3aa: CASSLSPKTGGNSFF

d_gene: TRBD1
v_gene: TRBV3-1
j_gene: TRBJ2-5
abundance: many
CDR3nt: TGTGCCAGCGGGCCTAGGACAGGGAACGGCGAGACCCAGTACTTC
CDR3aa: CASGPRTGNGETQYF

d_gene: TRBD2
v_gene: TRBV4-3
j_gene: TRBJ2-1
abundance: many
CDR3nt: TGCGCCAGCAGCCAAGGCGGACAGCTAGCGGGACGGAACAATGAGCAGTTCTTC
CDR3aa: CASSQGGQLAGRNNEQFF

d_gene: -
v_gene: TRBV12-3/TRBV12-4
j_gene: TRBJ2-7
abundance: many
CDR3nt: TGTGCCAGCAGAGGAACAGGAATTTACGAGCAGTACTTC
CDR3aa: CASRGTGIYEQYF

d_gene: TRBD2
v_gene: TRBV12-3/TRBV12-4
j_gene: TRBJ2-3
abundance: many
CDR3nt: TGTGCCAGCAGCCGGAGACTAGCGGGAACCACAGATACGCAGTATTTT
CDR3aa: CASSRRLAGTTDTQYF

d_gene: -
v_gene: TRBV24-1
j_gene: TRBJ2-2
abundance: few
CDR3nt: TGTGCCACCTCTAGGGCGGGAAGCACCGGGGAGCTGTTTTTT
CDR3aa: CATSRAGSTGELFF

d_gene: TRBD1
v_gene: TRBV29-1
j_gene: TRBJ2-1
abundance: many
CDR3nt: TGCAGCGTCGAACAGGGGGCCGGCAATGAGCAGTTCTTC
CDR3aa: CSVEQGAGNEQFF

d_gene: TRBD2
v_gene: TRBV12-3/TRBV12-4
j_gene: TRBJ2-3
abundance: many
CDR3nt: TGTGCCAGCACCCTGCGGGAGTTCGGAGATACGCAGTATTTT
CDR3aa: CASTLREFGDTQYF

d_gene: -
v_gene: TRBV10-1
j_gene: TRBJ2-3
abundance: -
CDR3nt: TGCGCCAGCAGTGAGGGGTCAGGGGAGCGGGAAGATACGCAGTATTTT
CDR3aa: CASSEGSGEREDTQYF

d_gene: TRBD1
v_gene: TRBV20-1
j_gene: TRBJ1-4
abundance: many
CDR3nt: TGCAGTGCTAGAGAGTTTTTGGACAGGGTCGGGGAAAAACTGTTTTTT
CDR3aa: CSAREFLDRVGEKLFF

d_gene: TRBD1
v_gene: TRBV20-1
j_gene: TRBJ1-5
abundance: -
CDR3nt: TGCAGTGCTAGATGGACAGGGGGCAATGGCAATCAGCCCCAGCATTTT
CDR3aa: CSARWTGGNGNQPQHF

d_gene: -
v_gene: TRBV6-4
j_gene: TRBJ2-3
abundance: many
CDR3nt: TGTGCCAGCAGTGACTCGGTAGGGGGAACAGATACGCAGTATTTT
CDR3aa: CASSDSVGGTDTQYF

d_gene: -
v_gene: TRBV7-2
j_gene: TRBJ2-5
abundance: many
CDR3nt: TGTGCCAGCAGCTTAGCAGGGGGAGGGACAGAGACCCAGTACTTC
CDR3aa: CASSLAGGGTETQYF

d_gene: -
v_gene: TRBV5-1
j_gene: TRBJ1-1
abundance: many
CDR3nt: TGCGCCAGCAGCCTCCGGTCCTCGAACACTGAAGCTTTCTTT
CDR3aa: CASSLRSSNTEAFF

d_gene: -
v_gene: TRBV5-1
j_gene: TRBJ2-5
abundance: many
CDR3nt: TGCGCCAGCATTGGGCAAGAGACCCAGTACTTC
CDR3aa: CASIGQETQYF

d_gene: -
v_gene: TRBV12-3/TRBV12-4
j_gene: TRBJ2-4
abundance: many
CDR3nt: TGTGCCAGCAGTCAATTACTAGCCAAAAACATTCAGTACTTC
CDR3aa: CASSQLLAKNIQYF

d_gene: TRBD2
v_gene: TRBV7-2
j_gene: TRBJ2-7
abundance: many
CDR3nt: TGTGCCAGCACCCCACTAGCGGGAGGGCCTCGATACGAGCAGTACTTC
CDR3aa: CASTPLAGGPRYEQYF

d_gene: -
v_gene: TRBV6-6
j_gene: TRBJ2-4
abundance: -
CDR3nt: TGTGCCAGCAGTTACTCGTTGGGGGGAAACATTCAGTACTTC
CDR3aa: CASSYSLGGNIQYF

d_gene: -
v_gene: TRBV5-4
j_gene: TRBJ2-3
abundance: many
CDR3nt: TGTGCCAGCAGCGGGGGATCAGATACGCAGTATTTT
CDR3aa: CASSGGSDTQYF

d_gene: -
v_gene: TRBV11-2
j_gene: TRBJ2-5
abundance: many
CDR3nt: TGTGCCAGCAGCCCCGATGGCCGAGGCGTAGAGACCCAGTACTTC
CDR3aa: CASSPDGRGVETQYF

d_gene: -
v_gene: TRBV29-1
j_gene: TRBJ2-7
abundance: few
CDR3nt: TGCAGCGTGGTCTCCGGGGCCTCCTACGAGCAGTACTTC
CDR3aa: CSVVSGASYEQYF

d_gene: -
v_gene: TRBV3-1
j_gene: TRBJ2-3
abundance: many
CDR3nt: TGTGCCAGCAGCCAAGATCTTGTGTCCACGCAGTATTTT
CDR3aa: CASSQDLVSTQYF

d_gene: TRBD2
v_gene: TRBV27
j_gene: TRBJ2-1
abundance: many
CDR3nt: TGTGCCAGCTTCTTAAGCGGGGCCCTAGGGAATGAGCAGTTCTTC
CDR3aa: CASFLSGALGNEQFF

d_gene: TRBD2
v_gene: TRBV11-2
j_gene: TRBJ2-1
abundance: many
CDR3nt: TGTGCCAGCAGCTTAGACCCGGGAGGCTACAATGAGCAGTTCTTC
CDR3aa: CASSLDPGGYNEQFF

d_gene: -
v_gene: TRBV6-5
j_gene: TRBJ1-2
abundance: -
CDR3nt: TGTGCCAGCTCGGGACACCTTAACTATGGCTACACCTTC
CDR3aa: CASSGHLNYGYTF

d_gene: -
v_gene: TRBV6-5
j_gene: TRBJ2-1
abundance: many
CDR3nt: TGTGCCAGCAGTTACGGGGGAAAGATTGAGCAGTTCTTC
CDR3aa: CASSYGGKIEQFF

d_gene: -
v_gene: TRBV21-1
j_gene: TRBJ2-2
abundance: many
CDR3nt: TGTGCCAGCAGCAAAGCGAACAGCTCCACGAACACCGGGGAGCTGTTTTTT
CDR3aa: CASSKANSSTNTGELFF

d_gene: -
v_gene: TRBV6-2/TRBV6-3
j_gene: TRBJ2-5
abundance: many
CDR3nt: TGTGCCAGCAGTTATGGGACAATGTACCAAGAGACCCAGTACTTC
CDR3aa: CASSYGTMYQETQYF

d_gene: TRBD1
v_gene: TRBV7-9
j_gene: TRBJ2-3
abundance: -
CDR3nt: TGTGCCAGCAGCCGGGACAGGGTGGTGGCAGATACGCAGTATTTT
CDR3aa: CASSRDRVVADTQYF